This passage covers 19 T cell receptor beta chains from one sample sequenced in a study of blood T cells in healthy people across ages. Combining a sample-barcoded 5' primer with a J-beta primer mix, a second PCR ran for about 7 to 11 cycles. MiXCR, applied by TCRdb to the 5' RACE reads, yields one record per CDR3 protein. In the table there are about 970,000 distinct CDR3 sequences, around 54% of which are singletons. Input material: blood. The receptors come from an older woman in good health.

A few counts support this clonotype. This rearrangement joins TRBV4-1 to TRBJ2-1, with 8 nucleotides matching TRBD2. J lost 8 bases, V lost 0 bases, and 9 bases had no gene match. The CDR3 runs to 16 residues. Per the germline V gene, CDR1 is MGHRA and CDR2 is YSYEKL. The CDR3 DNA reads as TGCGCCAGCAGCCAAGATAGGGGGACTAGGAGCGATGAGCAGTTCTTC. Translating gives CASSQDRGTRSDEQFF.

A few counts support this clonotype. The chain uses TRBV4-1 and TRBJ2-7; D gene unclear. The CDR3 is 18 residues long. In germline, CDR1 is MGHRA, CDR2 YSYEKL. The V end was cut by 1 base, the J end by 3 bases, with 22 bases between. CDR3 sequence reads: CASSQVPGSPSLYYEQYF. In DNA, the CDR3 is TGCGCCAGCAGCCAAGTTCCGGGCAGTCCCTCTCTTTACTACGAGCAGTACTTC.

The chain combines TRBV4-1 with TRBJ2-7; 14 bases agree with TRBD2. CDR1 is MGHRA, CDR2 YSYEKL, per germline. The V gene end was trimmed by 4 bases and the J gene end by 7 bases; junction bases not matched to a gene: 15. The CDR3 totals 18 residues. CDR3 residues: CASSPGLAGVMGRDEQYF. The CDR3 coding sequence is TGCGCCAGCAGCCCGGGACTAGCGGGAGTAATGGGGCGGGATGAGCAGTACTTC.

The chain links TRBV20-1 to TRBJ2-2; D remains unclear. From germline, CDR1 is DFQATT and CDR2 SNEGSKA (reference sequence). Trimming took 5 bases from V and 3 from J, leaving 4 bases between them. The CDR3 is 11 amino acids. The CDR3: CSAADTGELFF. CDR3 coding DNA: TGCAGTGCTGCAGACACCGGGGAGCTGTTTTTT.

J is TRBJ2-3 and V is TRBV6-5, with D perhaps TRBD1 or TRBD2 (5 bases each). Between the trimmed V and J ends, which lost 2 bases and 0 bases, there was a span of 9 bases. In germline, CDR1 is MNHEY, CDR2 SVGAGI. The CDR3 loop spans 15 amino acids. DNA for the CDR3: TGTGCCAGCAGTTACGGGACGTCAAGCACAGATACGCAGTATTTT. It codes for CASSYGTSSTDTQYF.

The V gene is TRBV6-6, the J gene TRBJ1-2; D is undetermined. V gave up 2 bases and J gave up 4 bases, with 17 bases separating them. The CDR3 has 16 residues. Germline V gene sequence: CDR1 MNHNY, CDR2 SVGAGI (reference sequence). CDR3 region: CASSYGVGVGSYGYTF. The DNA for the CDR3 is TGTGCCAGCAGTTACGGGGTAGGAGTTGGTAGCTATGGCTACACCTTC.

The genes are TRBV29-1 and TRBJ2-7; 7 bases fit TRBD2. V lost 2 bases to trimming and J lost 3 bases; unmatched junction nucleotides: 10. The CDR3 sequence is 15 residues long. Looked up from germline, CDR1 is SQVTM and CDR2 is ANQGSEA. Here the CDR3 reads CSVEILAEGLYEQYF. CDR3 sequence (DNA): TGCAGCGTTGAAATTCTAGCGGAGGGCCTCTACGAGCAGTACTTC.

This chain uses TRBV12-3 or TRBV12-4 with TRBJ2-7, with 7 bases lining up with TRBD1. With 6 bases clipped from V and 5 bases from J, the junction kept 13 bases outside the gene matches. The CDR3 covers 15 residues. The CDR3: CASSRQGMISHEQYF. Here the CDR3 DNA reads TGTGCCAGCAGCCGACAGGGCATGATTAGTCACGAGCAGTACTTC.

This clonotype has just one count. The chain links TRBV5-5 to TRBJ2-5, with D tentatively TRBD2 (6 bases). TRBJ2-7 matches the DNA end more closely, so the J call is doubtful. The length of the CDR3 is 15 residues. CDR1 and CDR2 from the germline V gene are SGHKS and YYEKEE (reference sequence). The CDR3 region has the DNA TGTGCCAGCAGCTTGGGGCCGGGAGCTTCTAACGAGCAGTACTTC. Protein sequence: CASSLGPGASNEQYF.

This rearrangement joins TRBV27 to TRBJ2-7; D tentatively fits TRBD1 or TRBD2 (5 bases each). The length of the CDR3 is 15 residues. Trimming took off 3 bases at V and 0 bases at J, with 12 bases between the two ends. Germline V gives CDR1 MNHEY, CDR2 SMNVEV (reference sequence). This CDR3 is CASSFAPGASYEQYF. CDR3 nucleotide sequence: TGTGCCAGCAGTTTCGCTCCCGGGGCCTCCTACGAGCAGTACTTC.

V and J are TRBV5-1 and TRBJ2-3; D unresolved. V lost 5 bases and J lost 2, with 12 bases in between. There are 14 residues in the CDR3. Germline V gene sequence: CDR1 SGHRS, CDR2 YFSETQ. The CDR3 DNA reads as TGCGCCAGCAGAACGGACGGACCCACAGATACGCAGTATTTT. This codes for CASRTDGPTDTQYF.

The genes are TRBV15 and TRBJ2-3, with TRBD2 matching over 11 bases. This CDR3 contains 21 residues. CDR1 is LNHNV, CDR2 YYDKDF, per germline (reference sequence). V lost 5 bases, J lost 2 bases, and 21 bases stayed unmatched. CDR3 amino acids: CATSGSSGTSGSWAHTDTQYF. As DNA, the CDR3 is TGTGCCACCAGCGGTTCCTCCGGGACTAGCGGTTCTTGGGCCCACACAGATACGCAGTATTTT.

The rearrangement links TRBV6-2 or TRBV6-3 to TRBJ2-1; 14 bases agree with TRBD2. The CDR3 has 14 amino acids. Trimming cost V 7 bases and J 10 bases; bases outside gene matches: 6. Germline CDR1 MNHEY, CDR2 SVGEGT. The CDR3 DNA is TGTGCCAGCACCCGACTAGCGGGAGGGTTCGAGCAGTTCTTC. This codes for CASTRLAGGFEQFF.

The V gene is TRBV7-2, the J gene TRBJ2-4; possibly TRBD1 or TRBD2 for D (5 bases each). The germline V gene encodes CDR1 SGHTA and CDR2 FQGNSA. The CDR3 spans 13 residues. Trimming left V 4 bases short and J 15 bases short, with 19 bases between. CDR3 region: CASSYGWGSQPYF. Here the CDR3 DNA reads TGTGCCAGCAGCTATGGGTGGGGGTCACAGCCGTACTTC.

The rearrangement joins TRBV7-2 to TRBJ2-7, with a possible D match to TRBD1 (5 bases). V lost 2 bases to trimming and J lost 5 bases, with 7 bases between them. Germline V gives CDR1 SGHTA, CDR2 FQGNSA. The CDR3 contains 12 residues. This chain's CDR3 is CASSLQQDEQYF. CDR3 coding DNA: TGTGCCAGCAGCTTACAACAGGACGAGCAGTACTTC.

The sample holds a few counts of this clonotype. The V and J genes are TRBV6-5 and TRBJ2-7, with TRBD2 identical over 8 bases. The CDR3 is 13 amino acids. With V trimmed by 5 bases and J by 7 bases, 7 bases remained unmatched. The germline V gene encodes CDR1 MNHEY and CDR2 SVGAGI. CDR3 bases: TGTGCCAGCAGTACGGGCGGGGGGAGAGAGCAGTACTTC. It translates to CASSTGGGREQYF.

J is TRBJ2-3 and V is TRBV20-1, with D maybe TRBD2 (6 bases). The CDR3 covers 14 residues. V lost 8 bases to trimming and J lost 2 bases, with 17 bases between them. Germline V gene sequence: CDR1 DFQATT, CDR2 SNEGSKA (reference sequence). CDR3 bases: TGCAGTTCCTCGGGACTTACTCCCACAGATACGCAGTATTTT. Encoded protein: CSSSGLTPTDTQYF.

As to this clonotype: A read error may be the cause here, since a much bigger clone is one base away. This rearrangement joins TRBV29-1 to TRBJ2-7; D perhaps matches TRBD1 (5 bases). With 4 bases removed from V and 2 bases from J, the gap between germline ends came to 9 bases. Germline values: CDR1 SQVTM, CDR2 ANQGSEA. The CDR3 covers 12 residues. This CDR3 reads CSVGDSPYEQYF. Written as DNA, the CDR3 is TGCAGCGTTGGAGACAGCCCCTACGAGCAGTACTTC.

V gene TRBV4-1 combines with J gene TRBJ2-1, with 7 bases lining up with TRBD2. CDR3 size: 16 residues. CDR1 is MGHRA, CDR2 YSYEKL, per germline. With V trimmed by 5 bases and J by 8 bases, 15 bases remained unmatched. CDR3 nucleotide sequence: TGCGCCAGCAGCAACTTGACCAGCGGGGTTTTGGATGAGCAGTTCTTC. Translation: CASSNLTSGVLDEQFF.